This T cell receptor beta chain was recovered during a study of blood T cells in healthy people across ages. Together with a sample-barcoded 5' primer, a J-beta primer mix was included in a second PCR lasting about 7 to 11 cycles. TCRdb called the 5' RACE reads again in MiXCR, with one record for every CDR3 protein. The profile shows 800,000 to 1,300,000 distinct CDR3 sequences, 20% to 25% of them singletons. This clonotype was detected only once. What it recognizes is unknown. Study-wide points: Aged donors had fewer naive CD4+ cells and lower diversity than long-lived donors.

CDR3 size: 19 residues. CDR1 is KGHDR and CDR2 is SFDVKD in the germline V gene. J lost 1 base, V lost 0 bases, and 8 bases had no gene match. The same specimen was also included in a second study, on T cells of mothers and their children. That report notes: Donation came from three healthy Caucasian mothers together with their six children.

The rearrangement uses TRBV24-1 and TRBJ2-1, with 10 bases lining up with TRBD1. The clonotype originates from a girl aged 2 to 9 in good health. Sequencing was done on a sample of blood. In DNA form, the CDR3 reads TGTGCCACCAGTGATTTGCCGAGACCGGGACAGGGGTCCTACAATGAGCAGTTCTTC. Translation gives CATSDLPRPGQGSYNEQFF.